The 11 T cell receptor beta chains given below trace back to one sample, sequenced in a study of cytomegalovirus exposure and HLA in healthy donors. 60 Vbeta and 13 Jbeta primers were used in PCR. Some clones are missing from TCRdb's copy, which holds only in-frame ones; the method was immunoSEQ multiplex PCR. The sample has approximately 100,000 clones, roughly three quarters seen once. The sequenced sample consisted of PBMCs. The receptor source for this set is a man aged 40-55 years in good health and CMV-seronegative.

The rearrangement joins TRBV5-5 to TRBJ1-6; the match to TRBD1 covers 8 bases. With V trimmed by 2 bases and J by 10 bases, 14 bases remained unmatched. In germline, CDR1 is SGHKS, CDR2 YYEKEE (reference sequence). The CDR3 length is 17 residues. As DNA, the CDR3 is TGTGCCAGCAGCTTCGGGACCGGACAGGGTCTGATGTCACCCCTCCACTTT. Its translation: CASSFGTGQGLMSPLHF.

This rearrangement joins TRBV11-2 to TRBJ2-2, with D maybe TRBD2 (6 bases). The germline V and J ends were trimmed by 5 bases and 6 bases, with 13 bases remaining between them. This CDR3 region has 14 residues. Per germline, CDR1 SGHAT and CDR2 FQNNGV. The CDR3, as DNA: TGTGCCAGCAGCGTACAGGCGGGGCCCGGGGAGCTGTTTTTT. Translating gives CASSVQAGPGELFF.

This sequence joins TRBV9 and TRBJ2-3, with TRBD2 matching 9 bases. This CDR3 is 19 amino acids long. CDR1 and CDR2 (germline): SGDLS, YYNGEE. V was clipped by 0 bases and J by 0 bases; unmatched bases: 11. The CDR3 region has the DNA TGTGCCAGCAGCGTAGGGCTAGCGGGGACCCAAGGGAGCACAGATACGCAGTATTTT. Amino acid sequence: CASSVGLAGTQGSTDTQYF.

The V call is TRBV4-1, the J call TRBJ1-5; no reliable D call. V was shortened by 1 base and J by 3 bases, with 13 bases between the two germline ends. This CDR3 is 16 amino acids long. Germline CDR1 and CDR2: MGHRA and YSYEKL. The CDR3 is CASSQVPGSNNQPQHF. CDR3 DNA sequence: TGCGCCAGCAGCCAAGTGCCGGGGTCGAACAATCAGCCCCAGCATTTT.

The chain employs TRBV29-1 and TRBJ1-3; 8 bases line up with TRBD1. The CDR3 sequence is 17 residues long. Trimming at V came to 7 bases and at J to 1 base, leaving 15 bases not matched to a gene. The V gene's germline CDR1 is SQVTM and CDR2 ANQGSEA. CDR3: CSAQGQASKLSGNTIYF. CDR3 sequence (DNA): TGCAGCGCTCAGGGACAGGCCTCGAAATTGTCTGGAAACACCATATATTTT.

This chain joins TRBV2 and TRBJ1-3; TRBD1 might be the D (5 bases). CDR3 length: 17 residues. V shed 8 bases and J shed 2 bases, with 22 bases lying between them. CDR1 SNHLY and CDR2 FYNNEI come from the germline V gene. CDR3 sequence: CASSSTRGAGAGNTIYF. Here the CDR3 DNA reads TGTGCCAGCTCTTCCACCCGCGGCGCGGGGGCTGGAAACACCATATATTTT.

The rearrangement links TRBV10-3 to TRBJ2-1; no definite D call. The CDR3 has 11 amino acids. Germline V lookup: CDR1 ENHRY, CDR2 SYGVKD. Trimming removed 11 bases at V and 4 bases at J, with 9 bases between. The CDR3 here is CASRAYNEQFF. CDR3 nucleotide sequence: TGTGCCTCCAGAGCGTACAATGAGCAGTTCTTC.

A single count supports this clone. The chain has TRBV5-8 and TRBJ2-7, with TRBD1 identical over 12 bases. V trimming: 2 bases; J trimming: 5 bases; junction bases outside the gene matches: 2. CDR3 length: 14 amino acids. CDR1 SGHTS and CDR2 YDEGEE come from the germline V gene. The CDR3 DNA follows: TGTGCCAGCAGCTTTGGGACAGGGGGCGACGAGCAGTACTTC. It specifies CASSFGTGGDEQYF.

The J gene is TRBJ2-3, the V gene TRBV4-3; 11 positions agree with TRBD1. Trimming cost V 4 bases and J 4 bases; bases outside gene matches: 1. The CDR3 covers 14 residues. Germline V gene data show CDR1 as LGHNA and CDR2 as YSLEER. The chain's CDR3 is CASSLGQGADTQYF. In DNA form, the CDR3 reads TGCGCCAGCAGCCTGGGACAGGGGGCAGATACGCAGTATTTT.

This clone was seen a single time. CDR3 DNA: TGTGCCAGCAGGGCGACAGGGGGGGATACGCAGTATTTT. Translating gives CASRATGGDTQYF. The chain is built from TRBV6-1 and TRBJ2-3; 9 bases line up with TRBD1. V lost 6 bases, J lost 6 bases, and 4 bases stayed unmatched. CDR3 length: 13 amino acids. Germline CDR1 and CDR2: MNHNS and SASEGT.

The J gene is TRBJ1-4, the V gene TRBV7-2, with unresolved D. This CDR3 comprises 14 residues. Germline assignment: CDR1 SGHTA and CDR2 FQGNSA. The germline V and J ends were trimmed by 3 bases and 3 bases, with 8 bases remaining between them. CDR3 protein: CASSLTNSNEKLFF. The CDR3 coding sequence is TGTGCCAGCAGCTTGACAAATTCTAATGAAAAACTGTTTTTT.